Below, 16 T cell receptor beta chains from the same sample are listed, as sequenced in a study of spatial heterogeneity in lung cancer. Study-wide results and limits: The number of expanded tumor alpha and beta chains correlated with mutation number.

TCRdb re-analysed the 5' RACE reads in MiXCR, keeping a single row per CDR3 protein. This repertoire shows around 95,000 distinct CDR3 sequences, roughly 4.5% found once; its top ten account for around 20%. The time point here: sample taken at primary tumor resection. Their cognate antigens are unknown. This material consisted of lung tumor tissue, taken at surgery. The receptor source for this set is a male donor with early-stage non-small cell lung cancer.

This clonotype has ten or more counts. This chain connects TRBV28 to TRBJ2-7; D may correspond to TRBD1 or TRBD2 (5 bases each). Trimming left V 4 bases short and J 6 bases short, with 19 bases between. The CDR3 consists of 15 residues. Germline assignment: CDR1 MDHEN and CDR2 SYDVKM. As DNA, the CDR3 is TGTGCCAGCAGTTCGGGGCAGCCGGTCATATCCGAGCAGTACTTC. The encoded protein is CASSSGQPVISEQYF. The entire variable domain, with the rest obtained from reference TRBV28 and TRBJ2-7, is as follows: DVKVTQSSRYLVKRTGEKVFLECVQDMDHENMFWYRQDPGLGLRLIYFSYDVKMKEKGDIPEGYSVSREKKERFSLILESASTNQTSMYLCASSSGQPVISEQYFGPGTRLTVT.

This clonotype was recorded at least ten times. The J gene is TRBJ2-7, the V gene TRBV6-6; D tentatively fits TRBD1 or TRBD2 (5 bases each). Germline V lookup: CDR1 MNHNY, CDR2 SVGAGI (reference sequence). The CDR3 spans 15 residues. V shed 6 bases and J shed 2 bases, with 17 bases lying between them. CDR3 DNA: TGTGCCAGCAGGGGTTTGGCAGGGACGGCCTACGAGCAGTACTTC. Its protein is CASRGLAGTAYEQYF.

This clonotype was recorded many times. The chain recombines TRBV20-1 with TRBJ2-3; D might be TRBD1 (5 bases). CDR3 length equals 15 residues. V lost 0 bases to trimming and J lost 0 bases, with 10 bases between them. Germline values: CDR1 DFQATT, CDR2 SNEGSKA (reference sequence). This chain's CDR3 is CSARDRTPSTDTQYF. Here the CDR3 DNA reads TGCAGTGCTAGAGATCGGACACCTAGCACAGATACGCAGTATTTT.

There are a few counts of this clonotype. The chain carries TRBV28 and TRBJ2-7; 9 nucleotides line up with TRBD1. Trimming took 8 bases from V and 1 from J; bases not matched to a gene: 6. CDR3 length: 14 residues. Per germline, CDR1 MDHEN and CDR2 SYDVKM. The CDR3 region is CASLRDRASYEQYF. The CDR3 DNA sequence: TGTGCCAGCCTCCGGGACAGGGCATCCTACGAGCAGTACTTC.

This clonotype was counted ten times or more. V and J are TRBV11-2 and TRBJ2-3; D gene unclear. The germline V and J ends were trimmed by 4 bases and 2 bases, with 16 bases remaining between them. CDR3 length: 16 amino acids. Germline V CDR1 and CDR2: SGHAT, FQNNGV. The CDR3 region has the DNA TGTGCCAGCAGCTCCCCCCTCGCCGGGTACACAGATACGCAGTATTTT. This sequence encodes CASSSPLAGYTDTQYF.

This clonotype has at least ten counts. The chain links TRBV4-2 to TRBJ2-3; TRBD2 aligns across 8 bases. Looked up from germline, CDR1 is LGHNA and CDR2 is YNFKEQ. This CDR3 region has 16 residues. Germline trimming cut 4 bases from V and 2 bases from J; bases unmatched to any gene: 8. CDR3 residues: CASSPRLAWNTDTQYF. As DNA, the CDR3 is TGTGCCAGCAGCCCACGACTAGCGTGGAACACAGATACGCAGTATTTT.

This clonotype was seen at least ten times. J is TRBJ1-1 and V is TRBV28; possible D gene TRBD1, 6 bases. Germline V gives CDR1 MDHEN, CDR2 SYDVKM. This CDR3 contains 15 residues. Deletions cut 6 bases from V and 0 bases from J, with 14 bases between. CDR3 sequence: CASSPTGTLNTEAFF. CDR3 in DNA: TGTGCCAGCAGCCCGACAGGAACGCTGAACACTGAAGCTTTCTTT.

DNA of the CDR3: TGTGCCAGCTCACCACCGTTACGAAACACCATATATTTT. Translation: CASSPPLRNTIYF. The rearrangement joins TRBV18 to TRBJ1-3, with D uncertain. Germline CDR1 KGHSH, CDR2 LQKENI. The CDR3 is made up of 13 amino acids. The germline V and J ends were trimmed by 0 bases and 5 bases, with 5 bases remaining between them.

The gene calls are TRBV5-5 and TRBJ1-2, with a tentative D call TRBD1 (5 bases). The CDR3 extends over 13 amino acids. Germline loops: CDR1 SGHKS, CDR2 YYEKEE (reference sequence). Trimming shortened V by 4 bases and J by 7 bases, and 14 bases separated the two germline ends. The CDR3 bases are TGTGCCAGCAGCATGGTCCCTGACAGTGGCTACACCTTC. This encodes CASSMVPDSGYTF.

The table lists this clonotype with many counts. The rearrangement links TRBV6-5 to TRBJ1-1; no clear D. V was clipped by 5 bases and J by 4 bases, with 11 bases between them. CDR3 length: 13 amino acids. Germline CDR1 and CDR2: MNHEY and SVGAGI. CDR3 residues: CASSPGRATEAFF. CDR3 nucleotide sequence: TGTGCCAGCAGTCCCGGGCGGGCCACTGAAGCTTTCTTT.

Many counts were recorded for this clonotype. DNA of the CDR3: TGTGCCAGCAGTTTTGGGACAGCCAATCAGCCCCAGCATTTT. It encodes CASSFGTANQPQHF. V is TRBV12-3 or TRBV12-4 and J is TRBJ1-5; 7 nucleotides agree with TRBD1. The CDR3 sequence is 14 residues long. The ends lost 3 bases at V and 3 bases at J; junction bases unmatched: 2.

The V gene is TRBV15, the J gene TRBJ2-7, with TRBD1 as a possible D gene (6 bases). This CDR3 has 15 amino acids. Germline V gene data show CDR1 as LNHNV and CDR2 as YYDKDF (reference sequence). Trimming pared 5 bases from V and 0 bases from J, leaving 14 bases between. CDR3 sequence: CATSRTRDISYEQYF. The CDR3 region has the DNA TGTGCCACCAGCCGGACCCGGGACATCTCCTACGAGCAGTACTTC.

This clonotype was seen at least ten times. The J gene is TRBJ2-7, the V gene TRBV20-1; 14 nucleotides match TRBD2. From germline, CDR1 is DFQATT and CDR2 SNEGSKA (reference sequence). V lost 3 bases and J lost 1; bases outside the gene matches: 8. The CDR3 is 17 residues long. In nucleotides, the CDR3 is TGCAGTGCTAGGGGGGGACTAGCGGGAGAGGAATCCTACGAGCAGTACTTC. This encodes CSARGGLAGEESYEQYF.

The table lists this clonotype with many counts. The J gene is TRBJ1-5, the V gene TRBV28; the D gene is possibly TRBD1 (5 bases). Germline V gene lookup returns CDR1 MDHEN and CDR2 SYDVKM. CDR3 length: 17 amino acids. Trimming took off 8 bases at V and 0 bases at J, with 20 bases between the two ends. The DNA of the CDR3 is TGTGCCAGCCTGAAGTTAAGAGGGGACTATAGCAATCAGCCCCAGCATTTT. This translates into CASLKLRGDYSNQPQHF.

This clonotype appeared many times. This chain connects TRBV7-2 to TRBJ1-6; weak D call: TRBD1 (5 bases). Trimming took 7 bases from V and 8 from J, leaving 9 bases between them. Germline CDR1 and CDR2: SGHTA and FQGNSA. The CDR3 is 12 residues long. The CDR3 DNA follows: TGTGCCAGCACCTGGGGGTATTCACCCCTCCACTTT. Its translation is CASTWGYSPLHF.

Details on this clonotype: Given a much more abundant clone one base away, this may be a read error. This CDR3 is CASSLLAGDNEQSF. The CDR3 coding sequence is TGTGCCAGCAGTTTACTAGCGGGAGACAATGAGCAGTCCTTC. V and J are TRBV28 and TRBJ2-1; 10 positions agree with TRBD2. The germline gives CDR1 MDHEN, CDR2 SYDVKM. There are 14 residues in the CDR3.